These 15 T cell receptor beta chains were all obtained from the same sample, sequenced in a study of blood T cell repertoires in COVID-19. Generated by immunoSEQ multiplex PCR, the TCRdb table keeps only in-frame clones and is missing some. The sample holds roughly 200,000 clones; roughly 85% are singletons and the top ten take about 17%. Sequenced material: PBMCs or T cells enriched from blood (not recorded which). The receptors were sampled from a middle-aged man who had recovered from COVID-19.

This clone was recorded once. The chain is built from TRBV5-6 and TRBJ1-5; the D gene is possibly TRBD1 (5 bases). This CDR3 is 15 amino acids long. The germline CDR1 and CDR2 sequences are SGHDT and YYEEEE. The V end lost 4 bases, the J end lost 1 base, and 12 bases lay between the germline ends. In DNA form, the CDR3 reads TGTGCCAGCAGCCAGGCCAGGGAAAGCAATCAGCCCCAGCATTTT. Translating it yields CASSQARESNQPQHF.

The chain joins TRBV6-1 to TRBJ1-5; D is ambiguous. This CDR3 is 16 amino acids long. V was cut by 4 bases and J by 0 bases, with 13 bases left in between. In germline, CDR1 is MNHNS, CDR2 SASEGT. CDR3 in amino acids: CASSVHRGNSNQPQHF. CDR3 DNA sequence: TGTGCCAGCAGTGTCCACCGAGGGAATAGCAATCAGCCCCAGCATTTT.

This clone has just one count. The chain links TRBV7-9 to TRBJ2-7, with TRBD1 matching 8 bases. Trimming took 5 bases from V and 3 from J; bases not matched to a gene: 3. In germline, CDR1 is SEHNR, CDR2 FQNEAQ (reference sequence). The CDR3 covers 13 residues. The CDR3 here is CASSDGQGYEQYF. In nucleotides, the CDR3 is TGTGCCAGCAGCGACGGACAGGGCTACGAGCAGTACTTC.

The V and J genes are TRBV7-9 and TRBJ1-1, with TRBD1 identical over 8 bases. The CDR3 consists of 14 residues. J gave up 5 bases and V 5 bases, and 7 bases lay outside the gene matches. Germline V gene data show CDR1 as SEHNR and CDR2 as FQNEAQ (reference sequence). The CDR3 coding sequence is TGTGCCAGCAGCCCTCGACAGGGGAGGACTGAAGCTTTCTTT. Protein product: CASSPRQGRTEAFF.

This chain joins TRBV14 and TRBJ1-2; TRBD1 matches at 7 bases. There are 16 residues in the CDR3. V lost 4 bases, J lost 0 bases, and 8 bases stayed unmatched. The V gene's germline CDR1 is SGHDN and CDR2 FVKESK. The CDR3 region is CASSPYTGATNYGYTF. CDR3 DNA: TGTGCCAGCAGCCCCTATACAGGGGCGACTAACTATGGCTACACCTTC.

The CDR3 DNA sequence: TGTGCCAGCAGCTTAGACGCGGGAGGAGCCTACAATGAGCAGTTCTTC. Its translation is CASSLDAGGAYNEQFF. This rearrangement joins TRBV11-2 to TRBJ2-1; 8 nucleotides align to TRBD2. Germline assignment: CDR1 SGHAT and CDR2 FQNNGV. The trim removed 0 bases at V and 2 bases at J, leaving 3 bases unmatched. This CDR3 contains 16 residues.

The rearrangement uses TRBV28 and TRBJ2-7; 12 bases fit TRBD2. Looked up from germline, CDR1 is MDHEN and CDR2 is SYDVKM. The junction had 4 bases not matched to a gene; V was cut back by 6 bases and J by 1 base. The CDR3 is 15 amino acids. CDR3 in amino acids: CASRLTSGRSYEQYF. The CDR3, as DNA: TGTGCCAGCAGGCTTACTAGCGGGAGGTCCTACGAGCAGTACTTC.

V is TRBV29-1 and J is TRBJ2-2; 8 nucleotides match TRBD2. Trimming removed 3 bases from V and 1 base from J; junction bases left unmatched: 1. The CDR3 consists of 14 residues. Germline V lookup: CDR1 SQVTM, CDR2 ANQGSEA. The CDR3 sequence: CSVDRGGNTGELFF. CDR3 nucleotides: TGCAGCGTTGATCGGGGGGGGAACACCGGGGAGCTGTTTTTT.

The DNA of the CDR3 is TGTGCCAGCAGCTCCAGGTCTGGGTTCGAGTATGAGCAGTTCTTC. Translating gives CASSSRSGFEYEQFF. The chain recombines TRBV9 with TRBJ2-1, with D unresolved. This CDR3 contains 15 residues. Trimming removed 4 bases from V and 8 bases from J, with 19 bases in between. Germline-derived CDR1 and CDR2 are SGDLS and YYNGEE.

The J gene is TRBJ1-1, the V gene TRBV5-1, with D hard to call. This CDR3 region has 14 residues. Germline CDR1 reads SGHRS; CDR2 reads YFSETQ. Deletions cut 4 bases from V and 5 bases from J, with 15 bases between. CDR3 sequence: CASSPRIRGTEAFF. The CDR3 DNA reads TGCGCCAGCAGCCCGAGGATTAGAGGGACTGAAGCTTTCTTT. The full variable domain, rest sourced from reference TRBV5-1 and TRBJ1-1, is KAGVTQTPRYLIKTRGQQVTLSCSPISGHRSVSWYQQTPGQGLQFLFEYFSETQRNKGNFPGRFSGRQFSNSRSEMNVSTLELGDSALYLCASSPRIRGTEAFFGQGTRLTVV.

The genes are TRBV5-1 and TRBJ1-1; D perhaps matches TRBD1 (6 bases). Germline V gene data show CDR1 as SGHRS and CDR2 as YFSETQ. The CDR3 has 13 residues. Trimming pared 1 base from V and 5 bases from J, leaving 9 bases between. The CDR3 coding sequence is TGCGCCAGCAGCTTGACAGGGTTAACTGAAGCTTTCTTT. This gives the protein CASSLTGLTEAFF.

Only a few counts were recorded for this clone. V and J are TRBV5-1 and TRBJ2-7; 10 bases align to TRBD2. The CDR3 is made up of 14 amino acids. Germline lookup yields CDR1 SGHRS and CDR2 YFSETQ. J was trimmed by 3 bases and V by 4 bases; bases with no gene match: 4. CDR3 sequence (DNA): TGCGCCAGCAGCATAATAGCGGGAGGCTACGAGCAGTACTTC. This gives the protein CASSIIAGGYEQYF.

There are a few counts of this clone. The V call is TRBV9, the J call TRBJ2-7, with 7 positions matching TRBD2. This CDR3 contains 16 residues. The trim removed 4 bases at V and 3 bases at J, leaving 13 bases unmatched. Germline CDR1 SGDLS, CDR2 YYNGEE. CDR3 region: CASSTGGRSTFYEQYF. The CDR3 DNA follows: TGTGCCAGCAGCACGGGGGGACGGAGCACCTTCTACGAGCAGTACTTC.

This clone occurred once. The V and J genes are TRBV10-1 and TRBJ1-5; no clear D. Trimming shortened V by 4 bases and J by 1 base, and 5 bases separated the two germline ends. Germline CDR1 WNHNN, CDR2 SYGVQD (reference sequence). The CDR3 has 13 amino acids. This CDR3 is CASSAGSNQPQHF. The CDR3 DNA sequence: TGCGCCAGCAGTGCGGGAAGCAATCAGCCCCAGCATTTT.

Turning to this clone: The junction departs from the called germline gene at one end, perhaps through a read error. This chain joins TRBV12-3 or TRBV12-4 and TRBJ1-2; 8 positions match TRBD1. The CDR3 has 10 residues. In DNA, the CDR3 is TGTGCCAGCAGTCCGGGACAGGTTGCCTTC. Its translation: CASSPGQVAF.